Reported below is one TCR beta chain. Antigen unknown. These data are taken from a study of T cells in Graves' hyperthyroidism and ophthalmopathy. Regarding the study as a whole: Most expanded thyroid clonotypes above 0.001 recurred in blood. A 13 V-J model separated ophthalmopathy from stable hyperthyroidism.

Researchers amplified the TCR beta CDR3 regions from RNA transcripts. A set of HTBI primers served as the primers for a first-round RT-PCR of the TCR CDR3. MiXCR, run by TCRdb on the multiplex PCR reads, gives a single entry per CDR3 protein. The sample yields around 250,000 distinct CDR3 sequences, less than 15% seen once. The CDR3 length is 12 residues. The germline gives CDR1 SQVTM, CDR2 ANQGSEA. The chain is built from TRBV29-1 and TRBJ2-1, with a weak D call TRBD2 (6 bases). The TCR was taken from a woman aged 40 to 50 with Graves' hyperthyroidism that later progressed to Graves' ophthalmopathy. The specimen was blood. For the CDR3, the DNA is TGCAGTGGAAGGAGGGCCCAGAATGAGCAGTTCTTC. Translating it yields CSGRRAQNEQFF.